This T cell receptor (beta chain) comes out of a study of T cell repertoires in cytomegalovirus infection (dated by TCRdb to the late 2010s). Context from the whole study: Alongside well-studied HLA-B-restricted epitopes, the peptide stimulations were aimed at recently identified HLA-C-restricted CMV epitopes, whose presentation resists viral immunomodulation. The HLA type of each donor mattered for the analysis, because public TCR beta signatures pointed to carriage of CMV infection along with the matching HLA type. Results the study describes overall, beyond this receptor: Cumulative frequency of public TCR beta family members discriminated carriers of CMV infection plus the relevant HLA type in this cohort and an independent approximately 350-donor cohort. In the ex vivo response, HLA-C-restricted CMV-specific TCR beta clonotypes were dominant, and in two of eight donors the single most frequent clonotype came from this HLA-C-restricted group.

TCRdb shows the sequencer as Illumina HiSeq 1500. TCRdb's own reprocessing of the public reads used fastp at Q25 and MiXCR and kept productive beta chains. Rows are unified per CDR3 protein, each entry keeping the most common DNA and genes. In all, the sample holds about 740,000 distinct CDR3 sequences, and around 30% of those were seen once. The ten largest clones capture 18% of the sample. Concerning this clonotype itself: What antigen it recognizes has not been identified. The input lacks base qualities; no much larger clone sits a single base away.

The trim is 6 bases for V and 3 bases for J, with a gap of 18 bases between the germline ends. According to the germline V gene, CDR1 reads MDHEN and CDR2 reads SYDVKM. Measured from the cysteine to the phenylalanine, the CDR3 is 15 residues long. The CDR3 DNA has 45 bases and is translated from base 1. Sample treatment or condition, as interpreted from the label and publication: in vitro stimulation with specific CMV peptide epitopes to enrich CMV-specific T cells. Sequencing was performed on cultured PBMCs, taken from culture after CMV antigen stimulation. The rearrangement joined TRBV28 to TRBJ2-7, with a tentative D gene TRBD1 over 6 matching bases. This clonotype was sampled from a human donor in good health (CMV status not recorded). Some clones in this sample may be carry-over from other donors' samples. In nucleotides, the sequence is TGTGCCAGCAGCCGCGTCGCGCAGGGGAACTACGAGCAGTACTTC. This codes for CASSRVAQGNYEQYF.